This record concerns one TCR beta chain sequence. The antigen is not known. These data belong to a study of T cell responses to AZD1222 COVID-19 vaccine. The CDR3 spans 15 residues. In germline, CDR1 is MNHEY, CDR2 SVGAGI. The V end lost 4 bases, the J end lost 1 base, and 13 bases lay between the germline ends. Study-level findings and limits: Along spike, vaccine-associated CD4 TCRs were found throughout, with dominance at 160-218 and 743-854.

Only in-frame clones appear in the TCRdb table, and some are missing; sequencing was by immunoSEQ multiplex PCR. This sample has over 75,000 clones, with around nine tenths found just once. This TCR derives from an adult in good health. The material sequenced was peripheral blood, taken on day 0 of AZD1222 vaccination. This chain uses TRBV6-5 with TRBJ1-1; perhaps TRBD1 as D (6 bases). CDR3: CASSFSGGANTEAFF. The CDR3 region has the DNA TGTGCCAGCAGTTTCTCCGGGGGGGCGAACACTGAAGCTTTCTTT.